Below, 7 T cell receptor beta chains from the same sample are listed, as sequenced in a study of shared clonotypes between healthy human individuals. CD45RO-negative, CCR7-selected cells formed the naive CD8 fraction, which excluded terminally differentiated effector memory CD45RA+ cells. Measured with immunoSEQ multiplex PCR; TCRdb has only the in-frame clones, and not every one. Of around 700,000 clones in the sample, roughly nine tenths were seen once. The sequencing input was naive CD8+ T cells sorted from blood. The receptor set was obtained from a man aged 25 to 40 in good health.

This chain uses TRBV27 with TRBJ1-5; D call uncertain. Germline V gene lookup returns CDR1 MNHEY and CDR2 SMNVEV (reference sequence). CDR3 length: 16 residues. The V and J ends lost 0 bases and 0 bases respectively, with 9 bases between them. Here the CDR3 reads CASSLSIQFSNQPQHF. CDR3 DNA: TGTGCCAGCAGTTTATCGATACAGTTTAGCAATCAGCCCCAGCATTTT.

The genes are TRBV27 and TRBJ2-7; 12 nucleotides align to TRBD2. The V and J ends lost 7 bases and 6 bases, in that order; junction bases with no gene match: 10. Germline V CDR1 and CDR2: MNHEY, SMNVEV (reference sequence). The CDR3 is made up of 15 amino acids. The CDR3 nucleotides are TGTGCCAGCAAGTCAGGACTAGCGGGAATCCCCGAGCAGTACTTC. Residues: CASKSGLAGIPEQYF.

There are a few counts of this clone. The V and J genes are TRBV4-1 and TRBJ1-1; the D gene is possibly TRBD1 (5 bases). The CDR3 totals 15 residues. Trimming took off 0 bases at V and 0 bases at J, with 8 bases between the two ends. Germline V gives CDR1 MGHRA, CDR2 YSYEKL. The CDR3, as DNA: TGCGCCAGCAGCCAAGAGGGACTGATGAACACTGAAGCTTTCTTT. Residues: CASSQEGLMNTEAFF.

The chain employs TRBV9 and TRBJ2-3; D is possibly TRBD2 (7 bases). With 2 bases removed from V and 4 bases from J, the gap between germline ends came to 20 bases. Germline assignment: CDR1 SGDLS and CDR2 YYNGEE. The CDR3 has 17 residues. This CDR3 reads CASSVEGGGSRSDTQYF. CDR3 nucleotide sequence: TGTGCCAGCAGCGTGGAGGGGGGCGGGAGTCGTTCAGATACGCAGTATTTT.

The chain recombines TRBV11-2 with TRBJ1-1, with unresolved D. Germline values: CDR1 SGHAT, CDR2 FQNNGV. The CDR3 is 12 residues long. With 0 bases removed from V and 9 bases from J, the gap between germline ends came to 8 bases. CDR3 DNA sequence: TGTGCCAGCAGCTTAGATTGGGATAAAGCTTTCTTT. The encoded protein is CASSLDWDKAFF.

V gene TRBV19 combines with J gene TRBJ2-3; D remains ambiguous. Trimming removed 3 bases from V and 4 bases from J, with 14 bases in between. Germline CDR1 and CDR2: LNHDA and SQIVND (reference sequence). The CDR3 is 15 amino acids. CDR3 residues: CASSISSLGADTQYF. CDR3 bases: TGTGCCAGTAGTATCTCCTCACTTGGGGCAGATACGCAGTATTTT. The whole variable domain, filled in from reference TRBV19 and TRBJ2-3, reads DGGITQSPKYLFRKEGQNVTLSCEQNLNHDAMYWYRQDPGQGLRLIYYSQIVNDFQKGDIAEGYSVSREKKESFPLTVTSAQKNPTAFYLCASSISSLGADTQYFGPGTRLTVL.

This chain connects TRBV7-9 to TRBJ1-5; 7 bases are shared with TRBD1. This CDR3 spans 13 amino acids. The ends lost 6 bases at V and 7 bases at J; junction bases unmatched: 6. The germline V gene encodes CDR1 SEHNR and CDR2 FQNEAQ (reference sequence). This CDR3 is CASRDQGDQPQHF. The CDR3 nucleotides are TGTGCCAGCAGGGACCAGGGGGACCAGCCCCAGCATTTT.